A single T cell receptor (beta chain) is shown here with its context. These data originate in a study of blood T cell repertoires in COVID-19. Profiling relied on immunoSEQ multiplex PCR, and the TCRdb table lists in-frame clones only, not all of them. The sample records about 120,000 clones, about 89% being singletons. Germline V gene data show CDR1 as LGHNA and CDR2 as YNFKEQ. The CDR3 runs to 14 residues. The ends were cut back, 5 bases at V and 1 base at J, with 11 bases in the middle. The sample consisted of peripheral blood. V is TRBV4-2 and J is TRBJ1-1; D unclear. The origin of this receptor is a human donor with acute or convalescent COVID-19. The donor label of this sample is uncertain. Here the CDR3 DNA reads TGTGCCAGCAGCAAGTTTGGGCGGAACACTGAAGCTTTCTTT. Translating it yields CASSKFGRNTEAFF.